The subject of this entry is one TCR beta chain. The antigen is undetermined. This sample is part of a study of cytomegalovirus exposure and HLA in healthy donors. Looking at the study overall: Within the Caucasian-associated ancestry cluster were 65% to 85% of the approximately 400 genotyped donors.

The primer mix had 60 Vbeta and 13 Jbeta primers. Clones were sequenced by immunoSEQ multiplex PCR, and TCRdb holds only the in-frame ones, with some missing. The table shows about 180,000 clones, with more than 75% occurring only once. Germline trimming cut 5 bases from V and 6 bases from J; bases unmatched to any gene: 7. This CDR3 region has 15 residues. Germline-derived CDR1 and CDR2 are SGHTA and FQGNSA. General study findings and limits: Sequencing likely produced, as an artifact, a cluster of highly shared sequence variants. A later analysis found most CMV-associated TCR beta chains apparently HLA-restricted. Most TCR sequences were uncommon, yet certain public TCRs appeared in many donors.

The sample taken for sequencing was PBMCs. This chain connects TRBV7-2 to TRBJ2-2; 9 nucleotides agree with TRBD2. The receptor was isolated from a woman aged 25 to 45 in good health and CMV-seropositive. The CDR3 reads CASSLQRGVAGELFF. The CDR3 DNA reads TGTGCCAGCAGCCTCCAGCGGGGGGTAGCCGGGGAGCTGTTTTTT.